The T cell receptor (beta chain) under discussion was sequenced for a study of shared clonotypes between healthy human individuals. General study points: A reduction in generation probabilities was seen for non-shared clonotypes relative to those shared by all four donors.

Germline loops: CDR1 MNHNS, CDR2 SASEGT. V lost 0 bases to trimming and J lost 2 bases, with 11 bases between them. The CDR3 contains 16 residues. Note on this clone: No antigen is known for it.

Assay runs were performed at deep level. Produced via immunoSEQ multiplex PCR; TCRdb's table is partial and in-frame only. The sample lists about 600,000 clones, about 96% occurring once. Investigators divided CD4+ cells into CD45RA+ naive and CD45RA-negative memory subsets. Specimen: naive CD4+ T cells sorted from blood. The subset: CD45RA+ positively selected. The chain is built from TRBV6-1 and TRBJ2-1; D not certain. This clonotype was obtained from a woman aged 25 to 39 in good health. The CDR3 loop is CASSEAEGMTYNEQFF. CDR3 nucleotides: TGTGCCAGCAGTGAAGCAGAAGGAATGACCTACAATGAGCAGTTCTTC.